This T cell receptor (beta chain) was documented in a study of blood T cell repertoires in COVID-19. At the level of the study: T cells, B-cell-depleted T cells, or PBMCs supplied cDNA or gDNA.

Germline V CDR1 and CDR2: LNHDA, SQIVND (reference sequence). V dropped 4 bases and J dropped 5 bases, with 14 bases sitting between them. This CDR3 region has 15 residues. Participants, about 18 to 90 years old, spanned fewer than 30 US areas. Libraries were prepared by immunoSEQ multiplex PCR; TCRdb keeps only in-frame clonotypes and omits some of them. The sample has under 450,000 clones, roughly nine tenths seen once; the top ten hold over 0.7%. V gene TRBV19 combines with J gene TRBJ2-2, with D possibly being TRBD1 (6 bases). Sample: PBMCs or T cells enriched from blood (not recorded which). The TCR sequence derives from a middle-aged woman who had been exposed to COVID-19. This CDR3 is CASSSHGQRTGELFF. The CDR3 nucleotides read TGTGCCAGTAGTAGCCACGGACAGAGAACCGGGGAGCTGTTTTTT. Combining the CDR3 with reference TRBV19 and TRBJ2-2 gives the whole variable domain DGGITQSPKYLFRKEGQNVTLSCEQNLNHDAMYWYRQDPGQGLRLIYYSQIVNDFQKGDIAEGYSVSREKKESFPLTVTSAQKNPTAFYLCASSSHGQRTGELFFGEGSRLTVL.